Listed here are 12 T cell receptor beta chains from one sample, sequenced in a study of T cell changes during pregnancy in multiple sclerosis (dated by TCRdb to 2018 to 2020). To prepare the library, the immunoSEQ multiplex PCR assay was applied. TCRdb mirrors the immuneACCESS table, restricted to in-frame sequences. Some clones are absent from its copies; in checked studies, under half trace to an unresolved V gene, and the reason for the others is unknown. This sample holds under 65,000 clones; around 93% were observed only once. The ten largest clones add up to more than 3% of the sample. This material consisted of CD8+ T cells from peripheral blood mononuclear cells, taken in the second trimester of pregnancy. The receptor source for this set is a female donor with multiple sclerosis, enrolled in a pregnancy study.

V is TRBV27 and J is TRBJ2-7; 9 nucleotides line up with TRBD1. The CDR3 has 16 amino acids. V was clipped by 5 bases and J by 3 bases; unmatched bases: 11. The germline V gene encodes CDR1 MNHEY and CDR2 SMNVEV (reference sequence). The CDR3 reads CASSTSIRDRDYEQYF. The CDR3 DNA reads TGTGCCAGCAGTACCTCAATCCGGGACAGGGACTACGAGCAGTACTTC.

The chain recombines TRBV5-4 with TRBJ1-2; D gene uncertain. The length of the CDR3 is 15 residues. Per germline, CDR1 SGHNT and CDR2 YYREEE (reference sequence). Deletions cut 3 bases from V and 1 base from J, with 13 bases between. The chain's CDR3 is CASSSREGLNYGYTF. The CDR3, as DNA: TGTGCCAGCAGCTCTCGGGAGGGCCTTAACTATGGCTACACCTTC.

The chain recombines TRBV4-1 with TRBJ1-5; perhaps TRBD1 as D (6 bases). Trimming removed 1 base from V and 0 bases from J, with 13 bases in between. This CDR3 is 17 amino acids long. From germline, CDR1 is MGHRA and CDR2 YSYEKL. The CDR3 nucleotides read TGCGCCAGCAGCCAAGCTGGGGACAACTATAGCAATCAGCCCCAGCATTTT. Residues: CASSQAGDNYSNQPQHF.

V is TRBV30 and J is TRBJ2-7, with TRBD2 as a possible D gene (7 bases). CDR1 and CDR2 (germline): GTSNPN, SVGIG (reference sequence). Between the trimmed V and J ends, which lost 3 bases and 4 bases, there was a span of 19 bases. The length of the CDR3 is 15 residues. The CDR3 reads CAWSGGRGALYEQYF. The DNA of the CDR3 is TGTGCCTGGAGCGGGGGGCGTGGGGCCCTTTACGAGCAGTACTTC.

This chain links TRBV7-3 with TRBJ2-2, with 7 bases lining up with TRBD2. The CDR3 length is 15 residues. Looked up from germline, CDR1 is SGHTA and CDR2 is FQGTGA. V lost 2 bases, J lost 1 base, and 1 base stayed unmatched. CDR3 in amino acids: CASSLASGNTGELFF. For the CDR3, the DNA is TGTGCCAGCAGCTTAGCTAGCGGGAACACCGGGGAGCTGTTTTTT.

This clone showed up just once. The chain employs TRBV28 and TRBJ1-2; TRBD1 matches 8 bases. This CDR3 comprises 13 residues. Germline values: CDR1 MDHEN, CDR2 SYDVKM. J gave up 4 bases and V 7 bases, and 5 bases lay outside the gene matches. For the CDR3, the DNA is TGTGCCAGCACCCCGACAGGGGTCTATGGCTACACCTTC. It encodes CASTPTGVYGYTF.

The rearrangement links TRBV10-2 to TRBJ1-1; D not certain. This CDR3 is built from 14 residues. V shed 1 base and J shed 0 bases, with 6 bases lying between them. Germline-derived CDR1 and CDR2 are WSHSY and SAAADI. The CDR3 sequence: CASSEYGMNTEAFF. CDR3 sequence (DNA): TGCGCCAGCAGTGAGTACGGGATGAACACTGAAGCTTTCTTT.

The V gene is TRBV4-1, the J gene TRBJ2-1, with D maybe TRBD2 (5 bases). This CDR3 contains 14 residues. Trimming took off 0 bases at V and 8 bases at J, with 11 bases between the two ends. Germline-derived CDR1 and CDR2 are MGHRA and YSYEKL. The CDR3, as DNA: TGCGCCAGCAGCCAAGAATACGGGATCGATGAGCAGTTCTTC. Its protein is CASSQEYGIDEQFF.

V is TRBV18 and J is TRBJ2-7; the match to TRBD1 covers 7 bases. The V gene end was trimmed by 3 bases and the J gene end by 2 bases; junction bases not matched to a gene: 7. The CDR3 length is 15 residues. Germline V gives CDR1 KGHSH, CDR2 LQKENI. The CDR3 nucleotides are TGTGCCAGCTCACCTTCCCTGGGACAGACCTACGAGCAGTACTTC. Its protein product is CASSPSLGQTYEQYF.

The genes are TRBV7-2 and TRBJ2-3; D may be TRBD1 (5 bases). The germline V gene encodes CDR1 SGHTA and CDR2 FQGNSA. Between the trimmed V and J ends, which lost 1 base and 3 bases, there was a span of 11 bases. This CDR3 comprises 15 residues. The CDR3 nucleotides are TGTGCCAGCAGCTTAGGCAGGGTGGGGACAGATACGCAGTATTTT. Its protein product is CASSLGRVGTDTQYF.

This sequence joins TRBV5-1 and TRBJ2-1; 7 nucleotides align to TRBD2. This CDR3 has 17 amino acids. After removal of 0 bases from V and 3 bases from J, the junction contained 9 bases not matched to a gene. The germline CDR1 and CDR2 sequences are SGHRS and YFSETQ. CDR3 sequence: CASSLGHPSGFYNEQFF. Written as DNA, the CDR3 is TGCGCCAGCAGCTTGGGTCATCCTAGCGGATTCTACAATGAGCAGTTCTTC.

The chain has TRBV4-1 and TRBJ2-1; possible D gene TRBD1, 5 bases. The CDR3 has 12 amino acids. Trimming left V 4 bases short and J 7 bases short, with 8 bases between. Germline V CDR1 and CDR2: MGHRA, YSYEKL. The chain's CDR3 is CASSPGMNEQFF. CDR3 DNA: TGCGCCAGCAGCCCAGGGATGAATGAGCAGTTCTTC.